The source of this T cell receptor beta chain is a study of Graves' ophthalmopathy and Graves' hyperthyroidism. Researchers took RNA transcripts and amplified TCR beta CDR3 regions from them. Following a first-round RT-PCR that used HTBI primers, a second-round multiplex PCR was carried out. Using its own MiXCR run on the multiplex PCR reads, TCRdb lists one record per CDR3 protein. The sample includes about 740,000 distinct CDR3 sequences, approximately 40% of them seen just once. This clonotype was obtained from an adult man with Graves' ophthalmopathy. The sequencing input was peripheral blood.

The CDR3 nucleotides are TGCAGCGTTGCCGGGACAACTAATGAAAAACTGTTTTTT. This codes for CSVAGTTNEKLFF. J is TRBJ1-4 and V is TRBV29-1; D is undetermined. V lost 4 bases to trimming and J lost 0 bases, with 6 bases between them. Germline V gene sequence: CDR1 SQVTM, CDR2 ANQGSEA. The CDR3 extends over 13 amino acids.